Following are 11 T cell receptor beta chains from one sample sequenced in a study of blood T cell repertoires in COVID-19. Method: immunoSEQ multiplex PCR; TCRdb's copy keeps in-frame clones and lacks some. The sample consists of approximately 100,000 clones, 65% to 90% of them appearing once. The sequenced material came from peripheral blood. Every receptor here comes from a man aged 55 to 70 with acute or convalescent COVID-19.

The J gene is TRBJ2-1, the V gene TRBV7-2; 8 bases fit TRBD2. The trim removed 3 bases at V and 2 bases at J, leaving 6 bases unmatched. The CDR3 length is 16 residues. Germline CDR1 and CDR2: SGHTA and FQGNSA. CDR3: CASSFRAAGAYNEQFF. As DNA, the CDR3 is TGTGCCAGCAGCTTCAGGGCAGCGGGGGCCTACAATGAGCAGTTCTTC.

This rearrangement joins TRBV6-5 to TRBJ1-4; TRBD1 agrees at 9 bases. Per germline, CDR1 MNHEY and CDR2 SVGAGI. V was pared by 7 bases and J by 8 bases, with 8 bases of the junction left unmatched. The CDR3 runs 14 residues. Written as DNA, the CDR3 is TGTGCCAGCAACCCGGGACAGGGATCCGAAAAACTGTTTTTT. Translated: CASNPGQGSEKLFF.

For this clone: The junction departs from germline at one end; a sequencing error may be responsible. The rearrangement uses TRBV7-7 and TRBJ2-2; D may be TRBD1 (5 bases). The germline gives CDR1 SSHAT, CDR2 FNYEAQ (reference sequence). The CDR3 totals 15 residues. The CDR3 DNA follows: TGTGCTAGCAGCTTGGGGCAGCCGAACACCGGGGAGCTGTTTTTT. It yields the protein CASSLGQPNTGELFF.

This clone has just a few counts. The chain employs TRBV11-2 and TRBJ1-2; tentative D call: TRBD1 (6 bases). The germline CDR1 and CDR2 sequences are SGHAT and FQNNGV. V gave up 3 bases and J gave up 8 bases, with 13 bases separating them. CDR3 length: 13 residues. The CDR3 nucleotides are TGTGCCAGCAGCTTCTCACAGGGCGCGGGCTACACCTTC. This translates into CASSFSQGAGYTF.

The chain couples TRBV11-1 to TRBJ2-1; TRBD2 agrees at 11 bases. The ends lost 5 bases at V and 6 bases at J; junction bases unmatched: 9. Germline values: CDR1 SGHAT, CDR2 FQDESV (reference sequence). This CDR3 has 16 residues. CDR3 in amino acids: CASSQFLAGGPNEQFF. The CDR3 DNA reads as TGTGCCAGCAGCCAATTCCTAGCGGGGGGCCCCAATGAGCAGTTCTTC.

A few counts support this clone. V and J are TRBV24-1 and TRBJ1-1, with 9 bases lining up with TRBD1. The junction had 8 bases not matched to a gene; V was cut back by 5 bases and J by 5 bases. Germline assignment: CDR1 KGHDR and CDR2 SFDVKD. The CDR3 spans 15 residues. Here the CDR3 reads CATSGATGGVTEAFF. The CDR3 DNA reads TGTGCCACCAGTGGTGCCACAGGGGGCGTTACTGAAGCTTTCTTT.

This rearrangement joins TRBV7-2 to TRBJ2-3; D is ambiguous. Deletions cut 5 bases from V and 6 bases from J, with 9 bases between. Looked up from germline, CDR1 is SGHTA and CDR2 is FQGNSA. CDR3 length: 12 residues. The CDR3 loop reads CASSAYPDTQYF. The CDR3 region has the DNA TGTGCCAGCAGCGCCTACCCGGATACGCAGTATTTT. Full variable domain (remainder filled in from reference TRBV7-2 and TRBJ2-3): GAGVSQSPSNKVTEKGKDVELRCDPISGHTALYWYRQSLGQGLEFLIYFQGNSAPDKSGLPSDRFSAERTGGSVSTLTIQRTQQEDSAVYLCASSAYPDTQYFGPGTRLTVL.

This rearrangement joins TRBV21-1 to TRBJ2-7; the D call of TRBD2 is as the table states it, not checked on the DNA. TRBV21-1 corresponds to a pseudogene. The CDR3 runs 17 residues. The CDR3: CASSNVGYSGVPYEQYF. In nucleotides, the CDR3 is TGTGCCAGCAGCAATGTTGGTTATTCGGGGGTTCCCTACGAGCAGTACTTC.

The V gene is TRBV10-2, the J gene TRBJ1-6; TRBD1 matches 7 bases. CDR3 length: 15 amino acids. With V trimmed by 2 bases and J by 6 bases, 4 bases remained unmatched. CDR1 is WSHSY and CDR2 is SAAADI in the germline V gene. This CDR3 reads CASSEPGQPNSPLHF. The CDR3 DNA reads TGCGCCAGCAGTGAGCCGGGACAGCCTAATTCACCCCTCCACTTT.

For this clone: The same CDR3 also results from other DNA sequences found in this sample. The chain is built from TRBV5-4 and TRBJ2-2; tentatively, D is TRBD1 (6 bases). Germline-derived CDR1 and CDR2 are SGHNT and YYREEE (reference sequence). The V end lost 4 bases, the J end lost 3 bases, and 16 bases lay between the germline ends. The length of the CDR3 is 16 residues. The CDR3 loop is CASSGSTGLDTGELFF. The DNA of the CDR3 is TGTGCCAGCAGCGGATCAACAGGGCTGGACACCGGGGAGCTGTTTTTT.

This clone was counted between two and nine times. The CDR3 carries no conserved terminal phenylalanine or tryptophan, so it likely arises from a read error. The limits of the CDR3 on the DNA are not certain, so only TCRdb's listed CDR3 is given. The chain employs TRBV7-9 and TRBJ2-3; the table's D call, TRBD1, was not checked against the DNA. The germline V gene encodes CDR1 SEHNR and CDR2 FQNEAQ (reference sequence). The CDR3 numbers 13 amino acids, ends counted. The CDR3 region is CASSSQPETDRVI.